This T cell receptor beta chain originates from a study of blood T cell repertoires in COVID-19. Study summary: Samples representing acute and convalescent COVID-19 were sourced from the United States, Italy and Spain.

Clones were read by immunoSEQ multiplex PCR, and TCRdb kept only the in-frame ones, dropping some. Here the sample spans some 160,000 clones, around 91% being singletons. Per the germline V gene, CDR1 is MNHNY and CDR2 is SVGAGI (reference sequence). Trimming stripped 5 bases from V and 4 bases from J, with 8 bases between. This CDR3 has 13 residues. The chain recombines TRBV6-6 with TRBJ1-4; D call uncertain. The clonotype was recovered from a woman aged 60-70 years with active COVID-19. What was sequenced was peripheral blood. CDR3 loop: CASSPRDNEKLFF. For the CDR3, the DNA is TGTGCCAGCAGTCCCCGGGATAATGAAAAACTGTTTTTT.